This paragraph reports one T cell receptor beta chain. The sample is drawn from a study of T cell changes during pregnancy in multiple sclerosis. Produced via immunoSEQ multiplex PCR; TCRdb's table is partial and in-frame only. Seen here are around 50,000 clones, about 90% observed once, and the top ten hold 1.9%. The source of this sequence is a female donor with multiple sclerosis, enrolled in a pregnancy study. The specimen comprised peripheral blood, sampled in the first trimester of pregnancy.

CDR3 residues: CASIIASGTGGGYTF. CDR3 bases: TGTGCCAGCATTATCGCCTCCGGGACAGGGGGCGGCTACACCTTC. The rearrangement joins TRBV28 to TRBJ1-2; TRBD1 matches at 12 bases. Germline CDR1 is MDHEN and CDR2 is SYDVKM. The CDR3 runs to 15 residues. Trimming cost V 7 bases and J 8 bases; bases outside gene matches: 11.